These T cell receptor beta chains were read from a single sample in a study of regulatory T cells in long-lasting Graves disease. TCRdb itself ran the multiplex PCR reads through MiXCR, one entry per CDR3 protein. Among roughly 700,000 distinct CDR3 sequences listed, around 30% were seen once. The sequences come from peripheral blood mononuclear cells (PBMCs), collected when the disease was refractory, from a patient treated with antithyroid drugs. Source of these receptors: a female donor with Graves disease. CDR3s include the opening cysteine and the closing phenylalanine or tryptophan. A D gene is named only where the DNA matches it firmly. Only some rows state a clone size, as once, few, many or a class for expanded clones.

V gene: TRBV5-6
D gene: -
J gene: TRBJ2-7
clone size: -
CDR3 protein: CASSSSRTVSYEQYF
CDR3 DNA: TGTGCCAGCAGCTCGTCCCGGACTGTCTCCTACGAGCAGTACTTC

V gene: TRBV3-1
D gene: TRBD2
J gene: TRBJ2-7
clone size: -
CDR3 protein: CASARWTSGNYEQYF
CDR3 DNA: TGTGCCTCCGCGAGATGGACTAGCGGGAATTACGAGCAGTACTTC

V gene: TRBV20-1
D gene: -
J gene: TRBJ1-4
clone size: -
CDR3 protein: CSARVQAGSNEKLVF
CDR3 DNA: TGCAGTGCTAGAGTTCAGGCTGGGTCAAATGAAAAACTGGTTTTT

V gene: TRBV20-1
D gene: TRBD1
J gene: TRBJ1-2
clone size: -
CDR3 protein: CSARVGTGKAYGYTF
CDR3 DNA: TGCAGTGCTAGAGTCGGGACAGGGAAAGCCTATGGCTACACCTTC

V gene: TRBV28
D gene: -
J gene: TRBJ1-2
clone size: many
CDR3 protein: CASISGWGSMGGYTF
CDR3 DNA: TGTGCCAGCATCTCGGGGTGGGGATCGATGGGTGGCTACACCTTC

V gene: TRBV11-3
D gene: -
J gene: TRBJ1-1
clone size: -
CDR3 protein: CASSVAITATNTEAFF
CDR3 DNA: TGTGCCAGCAGCGTAGCCATTACAGCAACGAACACTGAAGCTTTCTTT

V gene: TRBV3-1
D gene: -
J gene: TRBJ1-2
clone size: once
CDR3 protein: CASSQGLAVAMGCTF
CDR3 DNA: TGTGCCAGCAGCCAAGGTCTGGCGGTTGCTATGGGCTGCACCTTC

V gene: TRBV5-1
D gene: -
J gene: TRBJ2-7
clone size: -
CDR3 protein: CASSLAAGVYEQYF
CDR3 DNA: TGCGCCAGCAGCTTGGCCGCAGGGGTCTACGAGCAGTACTTC

V gene: TRBV6-1
D gene: TRBD1
J gene: TRBJ1-1
clone size: few
CDR3 protein: CATWGRGQNTEAFF
CDR3 DNA: TGTGCCACCTGGGGGAGGGGGCAAAACACTGAAGCTTTCTTT

V gene: TRBV25-1
D gene: -
J gene: TRBJ2-7
clone size: -
CDR3 protein: CASSERGSPYEQYF
CDR3 DNA: TGTGCCAGCAGTGAAAGGGGCAGCCCCTACGAGCAGTACTTC

V gene: TRBV15
D gene: TRBD2
J gene: TRBJ2-3
clone size: -
CDR3 protein: CATSRDPPAGVLDTQYF
CDR3 DNA: TGTGCCACCAGCAGAGACCCGCCAGCGGGAGTGTTAGATACGCAGTATTTT

V gene: TRBV7-2
D gene: TRBD1
J gene: TRBJ1-2
clone size: many
CDR3 protein: CASTLPGQGYYGYTF
CDR3 DNA: TGTGCCAGCACATTACCGGGACAGGGTTACTATGGCTACACCTTC

V gene: TRBV10-2
D gene: TRBD1
J gene: TRBJ1-3
clone size: -
CDR3 protein: CASSAPGQVGNTIYF
CDR3 DNA: TGCGCCAGCAGTGCGCCGGGACAGGTGGGAAACACCATATATTTT

V gene: TRBV29-1
D gene: TRBD1
J gene: TRBJ2-4
clone size: -
CDR3 protein: CSVEDWDDRGYSKNIQYF
CDR3 DNA: TGCAGCGTTGAAGATTGGGATGACAGGGGTTATTCCAAAAACATTCAGTACTTC

V gene: TRBV7-9
D gene: TRBD1
J gene: TRBJ1-4
clone size: few
CDR3 protein: CASSEGTATNEKLFF
CDR3 DNA: TGTGCCAGCAGCGAAGGGACAGCAACTAATGAAAAACTGTTTTTT

V gene: TRBV15
D gene: TRBD2
J gene: TRBJ2-7
clone size: few
CDR3 protein: CATSETRGLAGDAYEQYF
CDR3 DNA: TGTGCCACCAGCGAAACCCGAGGACTAGCGGGAGATGCCTACGAGCAGTACTTC

V gene: TRBV19
D gene: -
J gene: TRBJ1-2
clone size: few
CDR3 protein: CASSTQPPGGYTF
CDR3 DNA: TGTGCCAGTAGTACCCAACCTCCGGGTGGCTACACCTTC

V gene: TRBV29-1
D gene: -
J gene: TRBJ2-2
clone size: few
CDR3 protein: CSALTTVGGELFF
CDR3 DNA: TGCAGCGCTCTGACAACCGTGGGCGGGGAGCTGTTTTTT

V gene: TRBV28
D gene: -
J gene: TRBJ1-6
clone size: -
CDR3 protein: CASSSLTGARSPLHF
CDR3 DNA: TGTGCCAGCAGTTCACTGACAGGCGCCCGTTCACCCCTCCACTTT

V gene: TRBV6-1
D gene: -
J gene: TRBJ1-5
clone size: few
CDR3 protein: CASSQAPSNQPQHF
CDR3 DNA: TGTGCCAGCAGTCAGGCCCCGAGCAATCAGCCCCAGCATTTT

V gene: TRBV28
D gene: -
J gene: TRBJ1-5
clone size: -
CDR3 protein: CASSLAPPSQPQHF
CDR3 DNA: TGTGCCAGCAGTTTAGCGCCGCCGTCTCAGCCCCAGCACTTT

V gene: TRBV5-1
D gene: TRBD2
J gene: TRBJ2-2
clone size: -
CDR3 protein: CASTETVHGTSGRTGELFF
CDR3 DNA: TGCGCCAGCACCGAGACAGTTCACGGGACTAGCGGGAGAACCGGGGAGCTGTTTTTT

V gene: TRBV6-1
D gene: TRBD2
J gene: TRBJ2-2
clone size: many
CDR3 protein: CASSTSGNTGELFF
CDR3 DNA: TGTGCCAGCAGTACTAGCGGGAACACCGGGGAGCTGTTTTTT

V gene: TRBV10-3
D gene: TRBD1
J gene: TRBJ2-7
clone size: -
CDR3 protein: CAITPDRGRLGGYEQYF
CDR3 DNA: TGTGCCATCACCCCGGACAGGGGGCGCCTAGGAGGGTACGAGCAGTACTTC